This T cell receptor (beta chain) was recovered during a study of tumor-infiltrating lymphocytes in localized non-small cell lung cancer (dated by TCRdb to about 2021). Study-level background: Patients whose samples were collected after neoadjuvant chemotherapy, as well as both smokers and never-smokers and several histologies, were included in the cohort. From each patient came resected tumor tissue plus uninvolved lung tissue from that same patient, and the uninvolved lung tissue was described as non-adjacent to the tumor. The paired tumor versus uninvolved lung comparison of immunoSEQ T-cell fraction included some 57 patients. TCR sequencing was one of several integrated assays, alongside flow cytometry, multiplex immunofluorescence, RNA-seq, exome sequencing and proteomics, applied to the same patients. In total, the ICON cohort consisted of some 160 surgical patients with localized non-small cell lung cancer who had their tumors resected. The investigation overall reported the following: Because assay coverage varied across patients depending on available tissue quantity, TCR sequencing was performed for only a subset of the cohort. Recurrence-free survival showed no association with tumor T-cell fraction from TCR sequencing (p = 0.61). Consistent with immunofluorescence CD3 counts, TCRbeta sequencing supported greater T cell infiltration in tumors than in uninvolved lung tissue. Different pieces of the same tissue were used for different assays, so technical variation could not be separated from intratumor heterogeneity. The TCR-derived T-cell fraction showed no difference between the flow cytometry-defined immunotypes IM1 (good prognosis) and IM2 (poor prognosis).

The first patient joined ICON in the first half of 2016, and enrollment wrapped up when the last patient was enrolled in late 2018. From a subcohort of 70 or so patients, fresh tumor and matched uninvolved tissue were collected for in-depth immune analyses, including TCR sequencing. DNA for TCR sequencing was isolated from bulk tissue, and no cell sorting was done. TCR sequencing with the immunoSEQ assay provided the T-cell fraction in tumor and uninvolved lung tissue. Regarding the original processing steps: To analyze survival, patients were divided into a high T-cell fraction group (upper tertile) and a low T-cell fraction group (lower two tertiles), and the two groups were compared using a log-rank test. Paired tumor versus uninvolved lung differences in T-cell fraction were tested with a signed-rank test. What TCRdb holds here is the immuneACCESS table cut down to in-frame rearrangements. Part of the clones is not present; checked against another copy, under half of the missing clones reflect an unresolved V gene, and the others are unexplained. V, J and clone size derive from that table, while D and trimming were established from the DNA sequence. Across this sample there are about 12,000 clones, with roughly 78% seen only once. The ten largest clones take up approximately 13% of the sample.

This clone was detected a few times. Its antigen remains undetermined. Per-base quality was not reported, and no clone a single base away is much larger than it. The receptor's source is a human donor with non-small cell lung cancer. Source material: lung tumor tissue.

For the CDR3, the sequence is CSVDGLAGGGEQYF. The DNA sequence follows: TGCAGCGTTGACGGTCTAGCGGGAGGAGGCGAGCAGTACTTC. The sequence joins TRBV29-1 to TRBJ2-7, with TRBD2 identical over 11 junction bases. Including cysteine and phenylalanine, the CDR3 has 14 amino acids. This entry keeps only the CDR3 DNA: 42 bases, framed from base 1. Looking up the germline V gene yields CDR1 SQVTM and CDR2 ANQGSEA. Clipping removes 3 bases from V and 6 bases from J, with 7 as the unmatched junction base count.